The 32 T cell receptor beta chains reported below all come from one sample, sequenced in a study of blood T cell repertoires in COVID-19. Using immunoSEQ multiplex PCR, the repertoire was profiled, and TCRdb retains in-frame clones only, with some absent. The data show roughly 250,000 clones, approximately 90% seen once. Input material: PBMCs or T cells enriched from blood (not recorded which). All receptors derive from a woman aged 40 to 50 with acute COVID-19.

The chain's CDR3 is CASTPDTAVTNQPQHF. The CDR3 DNA sequence: TGCGCCAGCACCCCCGACACGGCCGTAACTAATCAGCCCCAGCATTTT. The chain couples TRBV4-1 to TRBJ1-5, with D unclear. The CDR3 loop spans 16 amino acids. Per germline, CDR1 MGHRA and CDR2 YSYEKL. V was clipped by 7 bases and J by 4 bases, with 20 bases between them.

V is TRBV25-1 and J is TRBJ2-3; D might be TRBD1 (6 bases). There are 13 residues in the CDR3. From germline, CDR1 is MGHDK and CDR2 SYGVNS. Trimming took 4 bases from V and 2 from J, leaving 7 bases between them. The CDR3 nucleotides are TGTGCCAGCAGTGGGGACAACACAGATACGCAGTATTTT. It codes for CASSGDNTDTQYF.

V usage is TRBV2 and J usage is TRBJ1-1, with 10 bases that match TRBD1. The CDR3 consists of 13 residues. V lost 6 bases, J lost 6 bases, and 4 bases stayed unmatched. Germline V gives CDR1 SNHLY, CDR2 FYNNEI. This CDR3 is CASRGQGRSEAFF. The DNA of the CDR3 is TGTGCCAGCAGGGGACAGGGGCGTTCTGAAGCTTTCTTT.

To note about this clone: This sample includes further DNA sequences coding for the same CDR3. The chain recombines TRBV4-3 with TRBJ2-7, with 7 bases that match TRBD1. From germline, CDR1 is LGHNA and CDR2 YSLEER. This CDR3 is built from 14 residues. The V gene end was trimmed by 1 base and the J gene end by 3 bases; junction bases not matched to a gene: 3. CDR3 DNA sequence: TGCGCCAGCAGCCAAGGAGGGGGCGGCTACGAGCAGTACTTC. This sequence encodes CASSQGGGGYEQYF.

The chain employs TRBV11-3 and TRBJ1-6; TRBD1 matches at 7 bases. J was trimmed by 10 bases and V by 2 bases; bases with no gene match: 8. This CDR3 has 15 amino acids. CDR1 is SGHNT and CDR2 is YENEEA in the germline V gene. CDR3 in amino acids: CASSLRQGPGSPLHF. CDR3 nucleotide sequence: TGTGCCAGCAGCTTACGACAGGGTCCAGGGTCACCCCTCCACTTT.

The chain is built from TRBV7-3 and TRBJ1-5, with no clear D. V was shortened by 6 bases and J by 7 bases, with 16 bases between the two germline ends. The germline CDR1 and CDR2 sequences are SGHTA and FQGTGA. The CDR3 contains 14 residues. CDR3 sequence reads: CASRDGLLGQPQHF. The CDR3 DNA reads as TGTGCCAGCAGAGACGGACTCCTCGGACAGCCCCAGCATTTT.

V and J are TRBV18 and TRBJ2-4; 9 bases are a match to TRBD1. Germline lookup yields CDR1 KGHSH and CDR2 LQKENI. Germline trimming cut 2 bases from V and 9 bases from J; bases unmatched to any gene: 8. There are 15 residues in the CDR3. The CDR3 nucleotides read TGTGCCAGCTCACCAGACTCACAGGGGGCTGTCATTCAGTACTTC. It encodes CASSPDSQGAVIQYF.

The CDR3 DNA reads as TGTGCCAGCAGTTTAGAAGGGGGCTTTAGAGAGCAGTTCTTC. It encodes CASSLEGGFREQFF. V and J are TRBV27 and TRBJ2-1; 7 bases are shared with TRBD1. The CDR3 runs to 14 residues. Germline-derived CDR1 and CDR2 are MNHEY and SMNVEV (reference sequence). Unmatched junction bases numbered 8, after V lost 2 bases and J lost 10 bases.

The chain has TRBV27 and TRBJ2-2; no firm D call. Between the trimmed V and J ends, which lost 6 bases and 1 base, there was a span of 9 bases. The germline gives CDR1 MNHEY, CDR2 SMNVEV (reference sequence). The CDR3 sequence is 14 residues long. CDR3 bases: TGTGCCAGCAGAAACCAGGTGAACACCGGGGAGCTGTTTTTT. Residues: CASRNQVNTGELFF.

The V gene is TRBV19, the J gene TRBJ2-1, with 12 bases that match TRBD1. The CDR3 has 19 amino acids. V lost 2 bases and J lost 2; bases outside the gene matches: 10. CDR1 LNHDA and CDR2 SQIVND come from the germline V gene (reference sequence). The CDR3 nucleotides read TGTGCCAGTAGTATAAGGGGACAGGGGGCTATAATCGCCTACAATGAGCAGTTCTTC. It is translated as CASSIRGQGAIIAYNEQFF. The entire variable domain, with the rest obtained from reference TRBV19 and TRBJ2-1, is as follows: DGGITQSPKYLFRKEGQNVTLSCEQNLNHDAMYWYRQDPGQGLRLIYYSQIVNDFQKGDIAEGYSVSREKKESFPLTVTSAQKNPTAFYLCASSIRGQGAIIAYNEQFFGPGTRLTVL.

The gene calls are TRBV7-3 and TRBJ2-7; no clear D. V dropped 5 bases and J dropped 5 bases, with 19 bases sitting between them. There are 15 residues in the CDR3. Germline-derived CDR1 and CDR2 are SGHTA and FQGTGA. The CDR3 region is CASSASAASPHEQYF. The CDR3 DNA reads TGTGCCAGCAGCGCCTCCGCGGCTAGTCCCCACGAGCAGTACTTC. Looking up the rest from reference TRBV7-3 and TRBJ2-7 gives the full variable domain: GAGVSQTPSNKVTEKGKYVELRCDPISGHTALYWYRQSLGQGPEFLIYFQGTGAADDSGLPNDRFFAVRPEGSVSTLKIQRTERGDSAVYLCASSASAASPHEQYFGPGTRLTVT.

V and J are TRBV7-2 and TRBJ2-5; weak D call: TRBD1 (6 bases). Germline CDR1 is SGHTA and CDR2 is FQGNSA. The CDR3 length is 14 residues. The V end was cut by 2 bases, the J end by 5 bases, with 12 bases between. The CDR3 is CASSLTGMSETQYF. The CDR3 DNA follows: TGTGCCAGCAGCTTAACAGGGATGAGTGAGACCCAGTACTTC.

Only a few counts were recorded for this clone. The chain employs TRBV28 and TRBJ1-6, with D hard to call. The germline gives CDR1 MDHEN, CDR2 SYDVKM. The CDR3 consists of 13 residues. V was pared by 5 bases and J by 7 bases, with 9 bases between. As DNA, the CDR3 is TGTGCCAGCAGTGCGACGGGAAATTCACCCCTCCACTTT. This sequence encodes CASSATGNSPLHF.

The genes are TRBV5-1 and TRBJ1-4; D remains ambiguous. The CDR3 contains 14 residues. In germline, CDR1 is SGHRS, CDR2 YFSETQ. Trimming cost V 4 bases and J 0 bases, with 7 bases left between them. CDR3 bases: TGCGCCAGCAGCCCGGTTGCAACTAATGAAAAACTGTTTTTT. Protein sequence: CASSPVATNEKLFF.

The CDR3 nucleotides are TGCGCCAGCAGCCCCGTGCGGACAGGGGCGGTCGGTTTGAGCGGGGAGCTGTTTTTT. Residues: CASSPVRTGAVGLSGELFF. The chain is built from TRBV5-1 and TRBJ2-2; 9 positions agree with TRBD1. V lost 4 bases, J lost 7 bases, and 20 bases stayed unmatched. This CDR3 has 19 residues. Germline CDR1 SGHRS, CDR2 YFSETQ. Full variable domain (rest looked up from reference TRBV5-1 and TRBJ2-2): KAGVTQTPRYLIKTRGQQVTLSCSPISGHRSVSWYQQTPGQGLQFLFEYFSETQRNKGNFPGRFSGRQFSNSRSEMNVSTLELGDSALYLCASSPVRTGAVGLSGELFFGEGSRLTVL.

The gene calls are TRBV24-1 and TRBJ1-5; D not certain. Germline CDR1 KGHDR, CDR2 SFDVKD. The V end was cut by 4 bases, the J end by 3 bases, with 12 bases between. The CDR3 runs 15 residues. Here the CDR3 reads CATSEDDTTNQPQHF. The DNA of the CDR3 is TGTGCCACCAGTGAAGACGACACGACCAATCAGCCCCAGCATTTT.

This chain connects TRBV5-1 to TRBJ2-7; D call uncertain. The CDR3 is 15 amino acids. CDR1 and CDR2 from the germline V gene are SGHRS and YFSETQ. Deletions cut 3 bases from V and 3 bases from J, with 16 bases between. The DNA of the CDR3 is TGCGCCAGCAGCTCGGGTTCTGCTAGTCTCTACGAGCAGTACTTC. Its protein product is CASSSGSASLYEQYF.

The rearrangement joins TRBV19 to TRBJ1-5; 7 bases match TRBD1. CDR1 LNHDA and CDR2 SQIVND come from the germline V gene (reference sequence). CDR3 length: 15 amino acids. Trimming cost V 3 bases and J 4 bases; bases outside gene matches: 6. This CDR3 is CASSIDRVGNQPQHF. The CDR3 DNA reads TGTGCCAGTAGTATTGACAGGGTAGGAAATCAGCCCCAGCATTTT.

The chain has TRBV6-5 and TRBJ2-3; 10 nucleotides align to TRBD2. Trimming at V came to 6 bases and at J to 5 bases, leaving 8 bases not matched to a gene. The CDR3 extends over 15 amino acids. Germline values: CDR1 MNHEY, CDR2 SVGAGI. The CDR3: CASRQREGREDTQYF. CDR3 DNA sequence: TGTGCCAGCAGGCAGCGGGAGGGCCGGGAAGATACGCAGTATTTT.

The V and J genes are TRBV7-2 and TRBJ2-2; 9 bases line up with TRBD1. J lost 6 bases, V lost 1 base, and 6 bases had no gene match. CDR3 size: 16 residues. Germline CDR1 and CDR2: SGHTA and FQGNSA. The CDR3 DNA is TGTGCCAGCAGCTTAGGGGACAGGGTTAAGGCCGGGGAGCTGTTTTTT. It codes for CASSLGDRVKAGELFF.

V is TRBV5-6 and J is TRBJ1-1, with D unresolved. CDR1 is SGHDT, CDR2 YYEEEE, per germline. The ends were cut back, 1 base at V and 1 base at J, with 14 bases in the middle. The CDR3 extends over 16 amino acids. CDR3 residues: CASSLNLGRPNTEAFF. The CDR3 bases are TGTGCCAGCAGCTTGAATCTGGGCAGGCCGAACACTGAAGCTTTCTTT.

V usage is TRBV28 and J usage is TRBJ1-2; maybe TRBD1 (6 bases). The CDR3 runs to 15 residues. V gave up 8 bases and J gave up 2 bases, with 18 bases separating them. The V gene's germline CDR1 is MDHEN and CDR2 SYDVKM. CDR3 nucleotides: TGTGCCAGCGCTATGTGGGGGCAGGCCAACTATGGCTACACCTTC. Translation: CASAMWGQANYGYTF.

The chain couples TRBV7-2 to TRBJ2-6; D ambiguous. The germline CDR1 and CDR2 sequences are SGHTA and FQGNSA. The CDR3 contains 19 residues. V dropped 0 bases and J dropped 0 bases, with 15 bases sitting between them. CDR3 sequence: CASSLAFAGSSSGANVLTF. CDR3 in DNA: TGTGCCAGCAGCTTAGCCTTTGCAGGCTCCTCCTCTGGGGCCAACGTCCTGACTTTC.

This rearrangement joins TRBV19 to TRBJ1-5; no definite D call. CDR1 and CDR2 from the germline V gene are LNHDA and SQIVND (reference sequence). The CDR3 runs to 15 residues. V lost 4 bases and J lost 9, with 19 bases in between. The CDR3 bases are TGTGCCAGTAGTACCCTTGACGGGTATATGGGGCCCCAGCATTTT. Amino acids: CASSTLDGYMGPQHF.

The chain carries TRBV7-9 and TRBJ1-5; D call uncertain. From germline, CDR1 is SEHNR and CDR2 FQNEAQ (reference sequence). CDR3 length: 14 amino acids. Trimming cost V 2 bases and J 9 bases, with 14 bases left between them. The DNA of the CDR3 is TGTGCCAGCAGCTTAAACACGGCAGGATCGCCCCAGCATTTT. Translation: CASSLNTAGSPQHF. Complete variable domain (other parts from reference TRBV7-9 and TRBJ1-5): DTGVSQNPRHKITKRGQNVTFRCDPISEHNRLYWYRQTLGQGPEFLTYFQNEAQLEKSRLLSDRFSAERPKGSFSTLEIQRTEQGDSAMYLCASSLNTAGSPQHFGDGTRLSIL.

The chain combines TRBV27 with TRBJ2-3, with D possibly matching TRBD2 (6 bases). The CDR3 runs to 13 residues. The ends were cut back, 5 bases at V and 8 bases at J, with 14 bases in the middle. The germline gives CDR1 MNHEY, CDR2 SMNVEV (reference sequence). The CDR3 DNA reads as TGTGCCAGCAGTCCCGGGACTCTCGGTACGCAGTATTTT. Protein product: CASSPGTLGTQYF.

This chain joins TRBV7-9 and TRBJ2-7; 9 nucleotides line up with TRBD2. This CDR3 is 13 amino acids long. Germline loops: CDR1 SEHNR, CDR2 FQNEAQ (reference sequence). The V gene end was trimmed by 1 base and the J gene end by 12 bases; junction bases not matched to a gene: 7. This chain's CDR3 is CASSLEASGVSYF. CDR3 sequence (DNA): TGTGCCAGCAGCTTAGAGGCTAGCGGGGTCTCGTACTTC.

The chain uses TRBV2 and TRBJ2-3, with a tentative D call TRBD2 (6 bases). The CDR3 sequence is 12 residues long. Germline CDR1 is SNHLY and CDR2 is FYNNEI. The ends were cut back, 10 bases at V and 5 bases at J, with 13 bases in the middle. CDR3 region: CAIWRAEDTQYF. The CDR3 DNA is TGTGCCATCTGGAGGGCCGAAGATACGCAGTATTTT.

This clone was counted a single time. The chain has TRBV6-1 and TRBJ1-6, with D tentatively TRBD1 (6 bases). Germline CDR1 is MNHNS and CDR2 is SASEGT. Trimming pared 1 base from V and 13 bases from J, leaving 14 bases between. The CDR3 sequence is 14 residues long. CDR3 sequence reads: CASSEDGGRIPLHF. CDR3 coding DNA: TGTGCCAGCAGTGAAGATGGGGGCCGCATCCCCCTCCACTTT.

The chain recombines TRBV2 with TRBJ1-6; TRBD1 is a possible D gene (5 bases). The length of the CDR3 is 15 residues. From germline, CDR1 is SNHLY and CDR2 FYNNEI. V was cut by 8 bases and J by 7 bases, with 18 bases left in between. This CDR3 is CASRGSGTSNSPLHF. The CDR3 DNA reads as TGTGCCAGCCGGGGGAGCGGGACCTCCAATTCACCCCTCCACTTT.

This chain uses TRBV2 with TRBJ1-1; a weak D match, TRBD1 (6 bases). CDR1 and CDR2 from the germline V gene are SNHLY and FYNNEI. CDR3 length: 14 amino acids. Trimming cost V 6 bases and J 5 bases, with 16 bases left between them. The chain's CDR3 is CASSLQGTRTEAFF. The CDR3 DNA follows: TGTGCCAGCAGCCTCCAGGGGACGCGGACTGAAGCTTTCTTT. Variable domain in full (rest from reference TRBV2 and TRBJ1-1): EPEVTQTPSHQVTQMGQEVILRCVPISNHLYFYWYRQILGQKVEFLVSFYNNEISEKSEIFDDQFSVERPDGSNFTLKIRSTKLEDSAMYFCASSLQGTRTEAFFGQGTRLTVV.

V and J are TRBV24-1 and TRBJ1-5, with TRBD1 identical over 9 bases. The junction had 2 bases not matched to a gene; V was cut back by 3 bases and J by 0 bases. This CDR3 region has 16 residues. Germline-derived CDR1 and CDR2 are KGHDR and SFDVKD. CDR3 region: CATSDDRGYSNQPQHF. The CDR3 coding sequence is TGTGCCACCAGTGATGACAGGGGGTATAGCAATCAGCCCCAGCATTTT.